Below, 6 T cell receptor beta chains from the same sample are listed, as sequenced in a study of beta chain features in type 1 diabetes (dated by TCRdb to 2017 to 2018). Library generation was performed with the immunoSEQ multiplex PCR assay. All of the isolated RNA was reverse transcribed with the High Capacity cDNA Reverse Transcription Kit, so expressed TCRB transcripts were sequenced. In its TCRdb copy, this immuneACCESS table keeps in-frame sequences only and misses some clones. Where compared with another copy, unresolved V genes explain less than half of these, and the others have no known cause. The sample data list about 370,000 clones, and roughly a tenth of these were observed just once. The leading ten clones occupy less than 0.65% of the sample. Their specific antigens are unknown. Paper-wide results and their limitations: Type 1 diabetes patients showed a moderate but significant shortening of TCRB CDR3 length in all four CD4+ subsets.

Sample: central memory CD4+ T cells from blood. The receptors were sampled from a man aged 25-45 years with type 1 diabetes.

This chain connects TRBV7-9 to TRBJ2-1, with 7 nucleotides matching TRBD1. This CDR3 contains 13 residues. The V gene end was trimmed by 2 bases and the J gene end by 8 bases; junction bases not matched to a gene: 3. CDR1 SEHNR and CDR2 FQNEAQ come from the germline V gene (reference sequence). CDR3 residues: CASSLSDRDEQFF. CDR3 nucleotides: TGTGCCAGCAGCTTATCCGACAGGGATGAGCAGTTCTTC.

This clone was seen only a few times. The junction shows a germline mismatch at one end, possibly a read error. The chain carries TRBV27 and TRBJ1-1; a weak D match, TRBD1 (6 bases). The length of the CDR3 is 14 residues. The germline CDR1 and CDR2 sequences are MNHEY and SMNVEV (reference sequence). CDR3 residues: CASSSRRGNAEAFF. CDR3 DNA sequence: TGTGCCAGCAGTTCCCGTAGGGGGAACGCTGAAGCTTTCTTT.

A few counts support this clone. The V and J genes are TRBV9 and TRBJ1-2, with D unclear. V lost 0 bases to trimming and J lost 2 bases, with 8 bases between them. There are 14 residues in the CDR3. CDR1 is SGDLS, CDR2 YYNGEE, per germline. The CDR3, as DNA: TGTGCCAGCAGCGTAGATATAGGAAACTATGGCTACACCTTC. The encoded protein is CASSVDIGNYGYTF.

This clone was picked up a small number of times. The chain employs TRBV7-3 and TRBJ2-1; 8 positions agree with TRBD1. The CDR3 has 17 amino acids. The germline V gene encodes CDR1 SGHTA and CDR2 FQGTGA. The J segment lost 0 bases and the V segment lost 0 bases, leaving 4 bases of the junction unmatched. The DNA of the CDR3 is TGTGCCAGCAGCTTAACGGGACAGGCAAGCTCCTACAATGAGCAGTTCTTC. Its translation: CASSLTGQASSYNEQFF.

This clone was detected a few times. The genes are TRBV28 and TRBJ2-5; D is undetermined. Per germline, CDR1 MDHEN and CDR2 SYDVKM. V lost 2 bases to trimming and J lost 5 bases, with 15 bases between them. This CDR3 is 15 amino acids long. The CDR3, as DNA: TGTGCCAGCAGTTTAGGGTCAGGTTTGGGGGAGACCCAGTACTTC. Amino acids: CASSLGSGLGETQYF.

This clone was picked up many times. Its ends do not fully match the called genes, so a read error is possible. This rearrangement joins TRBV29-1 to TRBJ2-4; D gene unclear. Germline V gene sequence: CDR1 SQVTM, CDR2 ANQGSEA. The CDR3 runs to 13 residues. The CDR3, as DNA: TGCAGCGTCGAAGGCGTAACCAAAAACATTCAGTACTTC. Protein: CSVEGVTKNIQYF.